Detailed here is one T cell receptor (beta chain). This entry is derived from a study of shared T cell receptors in the human thymus. The data were produced by immunoSEQ multiplex PCR, yet TCRdb's version contains in-frame clones alone and is incomplete. The table shows 640,000 or so clones, with approximately 89% occurring only once. The V gene end was trimmed by 6 bases and the J gene end by 0 bases; junction bases not matched to a gene: 6. The germline V gene encodes CDR1 MNHEY and CDR2 SVGAGI. The CDR3 runs to 15 residues. These data also featured in a second study, about human thymus T cells. Per that paper: Corrective cardiac operations yielded the resected thymus tissue. Apparent skewing of V and J gene usage characterized both thymic and blood repertoires.

Sequenced material: thymocytes. This TCR came from a boy under two years old with a congenital heart defect. This rearrangement joins TRBV6-5 to TRBJ2-7; 9 bases map to TRBD2. CDR3 sequence: CASRERGASSYEQYF. DNA of the CDR3: TGTGCCAGCAGAGAGCGGGGGGCCAGCTCCTACGAGCAGTACTTC.